The TCR beta chain under discussion was sequenced for a study of blood T cell repertoires in COVID-19. This clone was seen more than once but under ten times. A Seattle source enrolled patients during active infection and followed them longitudinally. Per the authors' pipeline: For nucleated cells, counts were estimated from reference gene primer amplification. This table comes from immunoSEQ multiplex PCR, and its TCRdb copy is limited to in-frame clones, with some not included. V and J calls and clone size are those listed in that table; D and trimming were worked out from the DNA. The sample has roughly 200,000 clones, around 80% seen once. The germline CDR1 and CDR2 sequences are MNHEY and SMNVEV (reference sequence). This CDR3 is 16 amino acids long. V shed 2 bases, J shed 2 bases, and the junction held 3 bases outside the gene matches.

The TCR sequence derives from an elderly woman with COVID-19, enrolled during active disease. The sequenced sample consisted of peripheral blood. The chain is built from TRBV27 and TRBJ2-3; 11 positions agree with TRBD2. The CDR3, as DNA: TGTGCCAGCAGTTTAACGACTAGCGGGGCCACAGATACGCAGTATTTT. Translated: CASSLTTSGATDTQYF.